Following are 19 T cell receptor beta chains from one sample sequenced in a study of long-term antiretroviral therapy in people with HIV. Investigators performed immunoSEQ version v3.0 at survey level. Measured with immunoSEQ multiplex PCR; TCRdb has only the in-frame clones, and not every one. Of 26,000 or so clones listed, over 70% are singletons. Sample: unsorted PBMCs, taken 3 years after starting antiretroviral therapy. These receptors all stem from a man younger than 35 with HIV.

The chain recombines TRBV4-1 with TRBJ2-3; 7 nucleotides agree with TRBD1. Unmatched junction bases numbered 10, after V lost 2 bases and J lost 8 bases. This CDR3 has 15 amino acids. CDR1 and CDR2 (germline): MGHRA, YSYEKL. The CDR3 sequence is CASSQPRIDRVTQYF. The CDR3 coding sequence is TGCGCCAGCAGCCAACCCCGTATAGACAGGGTTACGCAGTATTTT.

The rearrangement uses TRBV30 and TRBJ2-7, with D perhaps TRBD1 (5 bases). CDR3 length: 16 residues. From germline, CDR1 is GTSNPN and CDR2 SVGIG (reference sequence). Trimming took 4 bases from V and 3 from J, leaving 22 bases between them. The CDR3, as DNA: TGTGCCTGGACATCTCACGACAGCCCCCGAAACTACGAGCAGTACTTC. It translates to CAWTSHDSPRNYEQYF.

The rearrangement links TRBV29-1 to TRBJ2-1; perhaps TRBD2 as D (7 bases). Trimming pared 7 bases from V and 13 bases from J, leaving 14 bases between. The CDR3 totals 10 residues. CDR1 and CDR2 from the germline V gene are SQVTM and ANQGSEA. The CDR3 loop is CSAGGATQFF. CDR3 DNA sequence: TGCAGCGCTGGGGGGGCCACTCAGTTCTTC.

CDR3 coding DNA: TGTGCCAGCAGCAAAGGGACCATCCCCTATTCACCCCTCCACTTT. This codes for CASSKGTIPYSPLHF. V usage is TRBV5-6 and J usage is TRBJ1-6; D is perhaps TRBD1 (5 bases). The length of the CDR3 is 15 residues. The ends were cut back, 4 bases at V and 8 bases at J, with 16 bases in the middle. Germline V gene data show CDR1 as SGHDT and CDR2 as YYEEEE.

The V call is TRBV6-1, the J call TRBJ2-1, with 7 bases lining up with TRBD1. Germline trimming cut 4 bases from V and 4 bases from J; bases unmatched to any gene: 10. The CDR3 runs 16 residues. Germline CDR1 and CDR2: MNHNS and SASEGT. CDR3 DNA: TGTGCCAGCAGTGTATGGGACAGCGACGAGTACAATGAGCAGTTCTTC. Encoded protein: CASSVWDSDEYNEQFF.

The gene calls are TRBV19 and TRBJ1-2, with D unclear. Per germline, CDR1 LNHDA and CDR2 SQIVND (reference sequence). V gave up 2 bases and J gave up 4 bases, with 14 bases separating them. The CDR3 is made up of 15 amino acids. The CDR3 sequence: CASSIWLTAGYGYTF. Written as DNA, the CDR3 is TGTGCCAGTAGTATATGGCTAACTGCGGGCTATGGCTACACCTTC.

The V gene is TRBV18, the J gene TRBJ2-2; tentative D call: TRBD2 (5 bases). Germline lookup yields CDR1 KGHSH and CDR2 LQKENI. V was shortened by 6 bases and J by 4 bases, with 12 bases between the two germline ends. CDR3 length: 14 amino acids. The CDR3 DNA reads TGTGCCAGCTCGACCCTGGGGAGCACCGGGGAGCTGTTTTTT. Its translation: CASSTLGSTGELFF.

This clone was observed once. V gene TRBV7-9 combines with J gene TRBJ1-2; D is possibly TRBD1 (5 bases). Germline values: CDR1 SEHNR, CDR2 FQNEAQ (reference sequence). The CDR3 contains 13 residues. V lost 5 bases and J 6 bases, leaving 13 bases between the germline ends. The CDR3 DNA reads as TGTGCCAGCAGCCCTAAGGCAGGGAATGGCTACACCTTC. Translation: CASSPKAGNGYTF.

The rearrangement links TRBV18 to TRBJ2-5; D remains ambiguous. The CDR3 runs 13 residues. Germline V gene data show CDR1 as KGHSH and CDR2 as LQKENI. V lost 2 bases to trimming and J lost 2 bases, with 6 bases between them. DNA for the CDR3: TGTGCCAGCTCACCAGAACCACAAGAGACCCAGTACTTC. Its protein product is CASSPEPQETQYF.

This clone was found a few times. The chain employs TRBV19 and TRBJ2-1, with TRBD1 as a possible D gene (7 bases). Germline CDR1 reads LNHDA; CDR2 reads SQIVND (reference sequence). This CDR3 contains 14 residues. V dropped 2 bases and J dropped 9 bases, with 14 bases sitting between them. This CDR3 reads CASSIIPGGIEQFF. In DNA, the CDR3 is TGTGCCAGTAGTATAATTCCAGGGGGGATTGAGCAGTTCTTC.

The chain combines TRBV5-1 with TRBJ2-2, with 7 nucleotides matching TRBD1. Germline CDR1 SGHRS, CDR2 YFSETQ. This CDR3 is built from 15 residues. Trimming took 4 bases from V and 3 from J; bases not matched to a gene: 6. The CDR3 spells CASSKQGIDTGELFF. CDR3 in DNA: TGCGCCAGCAGCAAACAGGGGATCGACACCGGGGAGCTGTTTTTT.

The gene calls are TRBV7-8 and TRBJ1-6; unclear D gene. The CDR3 length is 13 residues. The germline gives CDR1 SGHVS, CDR2 FQNEAQ. Trimming took off 4 bases at V and 7 bases at J, with 8 bases between the two ends. The CDR3 here is CASSWVPNSPLHF. CDR3 nucleotides: TGTGCCAGCAGCTGGGTACCCAATTCACCCCTCCACTTT.

The chain has TRBV5-4 and TRBJ2-5; a possible D gene is TRBD2 (5 bases). This CDR3 is built from 13 residues. Trimming stripped 2 bases from V and 3 bases from J, with 8 bases between. Germline values: CDR1 SGHNT, CDR2 YYREEE (reference sequence). This CDR3 is CASSFKGEETQYF. CDR3 nucleotide sequence: TGTGCCAGCAGCTTCAAGGGAGAAGAGACCCAGTACTTC. The full variable domain, its missing parts supplied by reference TRBV5-4 and TRBJ2-5, is ETGVTQSPTHLIKTRGQQVTLRCSSQSGHNTVSWYQQALGQGPQFIFQYYREEENGRGNFPPRFSGLQFPNYSSELNVNALELDDSALYLCASSFKGEETQYFGPGTRLLVL.

This chain links TRBV6-1 with TRBJ2-3; 9 bases are a match to TRBD2. CDR1 is MNHNS, CDR2 SASEGT, per germline. CDR3 length: 15 residues. The CDR3 DNA reads TGTGCTTCGGGGGGTAGCGGGGGATACACAGATACGCAGTATTTT. Its protein product is CASGGSGGYTDTQYF.

The gene calls are TRBV6-1 and TRBJ2-5; no reliable D call. V was trimmed by 4 bases and J by 5 bases, leaving 8 bases between them. CDR3 size: 12 residues. In germline, CDR1 is MNHNS, CDR2 SASEGT. The CDR3 DNA reads as TGTGCCAGCAGTGGCAACCGGGAGACCCAGTACTTC. Residues: CASSGNRETQYF.

The sample holds one count of this clone. The chain links TRBV6-1 to TRBJ1-1; D is unclear. Germline CDR1 reads MNHNS; CDR2 reads SASEGT. CDR3 length: 10 amino acids. Trimming took off 6 bases at V and 4 bases at J, with 3 bases between the two ends. The CDR3: CASSGTEAFF. The CDR3 nucleotides read TGTGCCAGCAGCGGCACTGAAGCTTTCTTT.

This sequence joins TRBV6-1 and TRBJ2-7; D perhaps matches TRBD1 (7 bases). The germline V and J ends were trimmed by 6 bases and 0 bases, with 12 bases remaining between them. Germline values: CDR1 MNHNS, CDR2 SASEGT. The CDR3 has 14 amino acids. CDR3 residues: CASSGQGGSYEQYV. The CDR3 DNA reads TGTGCCAGCAGCGGCCAGGGGGGCTCCTACGAGCAGTACGTC.

The V call is TRBV7-9, the J call TRBJ2-4; TRBD1 matches at 12 bases. The CDR3 has 19 amino acids. Germline V gene lookup returns CDR1 SEHNR and CDR2 FQNEAQ (reference sequence). Unmatched junction bases numbered 14, after V lost 5 bases and J lost 3 bases. CDR3 sequence (DNA): TGTGCCAGCAGCCCCCCCCCGGGGACAGGGGGCCTGGGCAAAAACATTCAGTACTTC. Its protein product is CASSPPPGTGGLGKNIQYF. Together with reference TRBV7-9 and TRBJ2-4, the CDR3 gives the full variable domain: DTGVSQNPRHKITKRGQNVTFRCDPISEHNRLYWYRQTLGQGPEFLTYFQNEAQLEKSRLLSDRFSAERPKGSFSTLEIQRTEQGDSAMYLCASSPPPGTGGLGKNIQYFGAGTRLSVL.

This clone was seen once. The chain employs TRBV4-2 and TRBJ2-7; 7 bases line up with TRBD2. The trim removed 0 bases at V and 4 bases at J, leaving 12 bases unmatched. Germline V gene lookup returns CDR1 LGHNA and CDR2 YNFKEQ. This CDR3 is 17 amino acids long. CDR3 protein: CASSQESGTDPPYEQYF. The CDR3 DNA is TGTGCCAGCAGCCAAGAAAGCGGGACCGACCCCCCGTACGAGCAGTACTTC.